This TCR beta chain was recovered during a study of CD8 T cells in ankylosing spondylitis. There are many counts of this clonotype. MiXCR, run by TCRdb on the 5' RACE reads, gives a single entry per CDR3 protein. The sample lists roughly 130,000 distinct CDR3 sequences, about an eighth occurring once. V shed 2 bases and J shed 2 bases, with 8 bases lying between them. The CDR3 loop spans 14 amino acids. The germline V gene has CDR1 ENHRY and CDR2 SYGVKD. The chain links TRBV10-3 to TRBJ2-3, with unresolved D. This sequence originates from a female donor with ankylosing spondylitis or in good health (not recorded which). The sequenced material came from blood, either unsorted or a sorted T cell fraction (not recorded which). The CDR3 DNA sequence: TGTGCCATCAGTGAGGTCCCGACCACAGATACGCAGTATTTT. Translated: CAISEVPTTDTQYF.